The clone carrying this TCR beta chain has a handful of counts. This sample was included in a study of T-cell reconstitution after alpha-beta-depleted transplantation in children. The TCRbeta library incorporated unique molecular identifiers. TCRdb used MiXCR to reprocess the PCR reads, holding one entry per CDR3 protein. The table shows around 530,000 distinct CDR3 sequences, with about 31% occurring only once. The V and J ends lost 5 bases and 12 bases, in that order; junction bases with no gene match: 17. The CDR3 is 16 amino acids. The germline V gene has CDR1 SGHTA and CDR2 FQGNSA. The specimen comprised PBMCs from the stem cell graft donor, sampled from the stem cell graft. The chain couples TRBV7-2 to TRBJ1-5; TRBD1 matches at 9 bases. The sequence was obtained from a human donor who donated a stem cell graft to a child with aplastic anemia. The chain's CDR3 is CASSPTVQGAGKYQHF. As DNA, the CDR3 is TGTGCCAGCAGCCCCACAGTACAGGGGGCCGGCAAGTACCAGCATTTT.